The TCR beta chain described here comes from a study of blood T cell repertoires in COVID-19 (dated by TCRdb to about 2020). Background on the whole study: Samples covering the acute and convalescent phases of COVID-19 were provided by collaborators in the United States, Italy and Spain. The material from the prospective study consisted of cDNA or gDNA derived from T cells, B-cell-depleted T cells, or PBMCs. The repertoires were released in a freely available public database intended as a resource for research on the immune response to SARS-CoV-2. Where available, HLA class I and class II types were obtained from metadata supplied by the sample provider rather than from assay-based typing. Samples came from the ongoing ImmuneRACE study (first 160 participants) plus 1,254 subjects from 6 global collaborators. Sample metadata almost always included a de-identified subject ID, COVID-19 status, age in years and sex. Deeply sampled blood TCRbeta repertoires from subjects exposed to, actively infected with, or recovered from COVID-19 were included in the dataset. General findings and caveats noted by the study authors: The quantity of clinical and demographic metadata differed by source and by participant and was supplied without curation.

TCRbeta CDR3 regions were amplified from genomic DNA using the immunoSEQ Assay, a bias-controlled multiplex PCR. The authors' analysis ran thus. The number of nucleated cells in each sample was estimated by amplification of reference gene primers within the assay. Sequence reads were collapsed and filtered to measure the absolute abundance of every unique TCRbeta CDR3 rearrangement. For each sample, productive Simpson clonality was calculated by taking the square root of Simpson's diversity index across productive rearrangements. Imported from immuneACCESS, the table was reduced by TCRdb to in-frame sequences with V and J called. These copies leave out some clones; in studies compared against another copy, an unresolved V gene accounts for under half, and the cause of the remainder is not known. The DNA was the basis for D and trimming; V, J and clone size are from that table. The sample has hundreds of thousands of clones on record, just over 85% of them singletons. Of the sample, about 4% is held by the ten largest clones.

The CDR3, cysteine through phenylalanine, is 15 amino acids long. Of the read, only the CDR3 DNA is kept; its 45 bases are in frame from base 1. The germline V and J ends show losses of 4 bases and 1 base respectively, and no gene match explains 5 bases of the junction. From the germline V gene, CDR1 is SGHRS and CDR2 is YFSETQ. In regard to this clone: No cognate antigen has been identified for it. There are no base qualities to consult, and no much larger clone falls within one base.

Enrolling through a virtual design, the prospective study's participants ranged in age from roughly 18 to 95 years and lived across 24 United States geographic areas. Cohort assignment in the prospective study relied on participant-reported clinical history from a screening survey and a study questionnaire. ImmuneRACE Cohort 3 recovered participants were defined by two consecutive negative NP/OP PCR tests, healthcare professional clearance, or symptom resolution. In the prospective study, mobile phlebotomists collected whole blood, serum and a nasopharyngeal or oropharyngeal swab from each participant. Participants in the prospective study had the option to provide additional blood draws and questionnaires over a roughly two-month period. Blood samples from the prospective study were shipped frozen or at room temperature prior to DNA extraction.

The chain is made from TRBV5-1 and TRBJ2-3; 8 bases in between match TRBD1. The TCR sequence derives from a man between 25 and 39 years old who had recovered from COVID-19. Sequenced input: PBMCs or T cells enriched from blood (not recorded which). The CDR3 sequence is CASSIRQGRTDTQYF. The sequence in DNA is TGCGCCAGCAGCATACGACAGGGGCGCACAGATACGCAGTATTTT.